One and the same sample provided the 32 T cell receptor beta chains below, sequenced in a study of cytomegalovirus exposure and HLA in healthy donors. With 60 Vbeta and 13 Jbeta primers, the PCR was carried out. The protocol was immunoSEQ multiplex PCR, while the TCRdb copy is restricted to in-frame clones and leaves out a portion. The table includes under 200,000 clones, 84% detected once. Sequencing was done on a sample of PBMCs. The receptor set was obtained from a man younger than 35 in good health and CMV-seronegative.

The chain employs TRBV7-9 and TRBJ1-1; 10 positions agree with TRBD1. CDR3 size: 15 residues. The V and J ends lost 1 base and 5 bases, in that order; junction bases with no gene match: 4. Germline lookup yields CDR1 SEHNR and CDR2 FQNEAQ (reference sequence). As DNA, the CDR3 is TGTGCCAGCAGCTTAGGGGACAGGGGCAAAACTGAAGCTTTCTTT. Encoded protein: CASSLGDRGKTEAFF.

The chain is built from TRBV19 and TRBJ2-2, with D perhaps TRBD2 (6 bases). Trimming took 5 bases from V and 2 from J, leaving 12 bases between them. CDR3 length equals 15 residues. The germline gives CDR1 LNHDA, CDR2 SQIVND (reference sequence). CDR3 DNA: TGTGCCAGTAGTTCTTCCGGGACTAACACCGGGGAGCTGTTTTTT. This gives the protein CASSSSGTNTGELFF. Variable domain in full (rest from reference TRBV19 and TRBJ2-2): DGGITQSPKYLFRKEGQNVTLSCEQNLNHDAMYWYRQDPGQGLRLIYYSQIVNDFQKGDIAEGYSVSREKKESFPLTVTSAQKNPTAFYLCASSSSGTNTGELFFGEGSRLTVL.

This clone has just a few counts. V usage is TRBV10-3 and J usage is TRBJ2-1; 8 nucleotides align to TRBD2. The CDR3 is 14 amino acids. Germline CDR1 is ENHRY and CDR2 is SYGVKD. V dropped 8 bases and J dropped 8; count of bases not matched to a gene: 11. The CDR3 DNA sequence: TGTGCCATCTGGGGCGGGGGGTTCACCCATGAGCAGTTCTTC. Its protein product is CAIWGGGFTHEQFF.

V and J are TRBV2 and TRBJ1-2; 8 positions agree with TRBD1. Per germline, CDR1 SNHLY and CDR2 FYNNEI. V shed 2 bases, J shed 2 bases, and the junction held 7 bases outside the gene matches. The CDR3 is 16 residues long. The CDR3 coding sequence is TGTGCCAGCAGTGAACCCAGGGGGCGTAGAAACTATGGCTACACCTTC. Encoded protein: CASSEPRGRRNYGYTF.

CDR3 residues: CASSEVGTYYTEAFF. In DNA, the CDR3 is TGTGCCAGCAGTGAAGTTGGGACATACTACACTGAAGCTTTCTTT. The rearrangement uses TRBV6-1 and TRBJ1-1; possible D gene TRBD1, 6 bases. The CDR3 covers 15 residues. The V and J ends lost 1 base and 3 bases respectively, with 12 bases between them. Germline V gene sequence: CDR1 MNHNS, CDR2 SASEGT.

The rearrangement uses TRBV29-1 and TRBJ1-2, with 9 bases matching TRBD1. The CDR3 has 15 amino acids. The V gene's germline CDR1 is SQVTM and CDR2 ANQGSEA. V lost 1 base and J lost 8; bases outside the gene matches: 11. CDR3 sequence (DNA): TGCAGCGTTGAAGTTTGGGGACAGGGTAAAGAAGGCTACACCTTC. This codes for CSVEVWGQGKEGYTF.

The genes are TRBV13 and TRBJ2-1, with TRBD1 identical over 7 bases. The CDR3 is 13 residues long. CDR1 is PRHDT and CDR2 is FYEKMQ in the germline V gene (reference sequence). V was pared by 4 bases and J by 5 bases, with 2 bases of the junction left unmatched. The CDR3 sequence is CASSSDRDNEQFF. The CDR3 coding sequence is TGTGCCAGCAGCTCTGACAGGGACAATGAGCAGTTCTTC. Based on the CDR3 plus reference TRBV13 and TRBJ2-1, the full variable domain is AAGVIQSPRHLIKEKRETATLKCYPIPRHDTVYWYQQGPGQDPQFLISFYEKMQSDKGSIPDRFSAQQFSDYHSELNMSSLELGDSALYFCASSSDRDNEQFFGPGTRLTVL.

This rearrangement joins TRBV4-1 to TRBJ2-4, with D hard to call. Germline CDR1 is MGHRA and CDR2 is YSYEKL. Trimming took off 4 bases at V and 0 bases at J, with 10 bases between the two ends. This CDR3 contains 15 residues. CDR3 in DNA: TGCGCCAGCAGCCCTTCCCCGGTAGCCAAAAACATTCAGTACTTC. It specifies CASSPSPVAKNIQYF.

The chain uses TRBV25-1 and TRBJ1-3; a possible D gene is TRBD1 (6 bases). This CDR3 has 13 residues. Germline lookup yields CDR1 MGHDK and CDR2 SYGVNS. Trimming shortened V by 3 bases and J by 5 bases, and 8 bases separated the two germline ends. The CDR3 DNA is TGTGCCAGCAGTGAGGGGGCTCGAAACACCATATATTTT. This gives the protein CASSEGARNTIYF.

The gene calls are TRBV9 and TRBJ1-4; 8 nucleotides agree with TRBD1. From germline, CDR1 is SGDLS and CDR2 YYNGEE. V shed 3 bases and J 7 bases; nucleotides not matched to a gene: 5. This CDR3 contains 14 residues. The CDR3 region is CASSAGGGAEKLFF. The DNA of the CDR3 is TGTGCCAGCAGCGCAGGGGGCGGGGCTGAAAAACTGTTTTTT.

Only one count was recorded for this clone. The CDR3 nucleotides are TGTGCCAGCAGCTTCTTAGCGGGGGGTTCCTACAATGAGCAGTTCTTC. Translation gives CASSFLAGGSYNEQFF. This chain connects TRBV5-4 to TRBJ2-1, with TRBD2 matching 10 bases. The junction had 3 bases not matched to a gene; V was cut back by 2 bases and J by 1 base. In germline, CDR1 is SGHNT, CDR2 YYREEE (reference sequence). The CDR3 contains 16 residues. Drawing the rest from reference TRBV5-4 and TRBJ2-1, the complete variable domain is ETGVTQSPTHLIKTRGQQVTLRCSSQSGHNTVSWYQQALGQGPQFIFQYYREEENGRGNFPPRFSGLQFPNYSSELNVNALELDDSALYLCASSFLAGGSYNEQFFGPGTRLTVL.

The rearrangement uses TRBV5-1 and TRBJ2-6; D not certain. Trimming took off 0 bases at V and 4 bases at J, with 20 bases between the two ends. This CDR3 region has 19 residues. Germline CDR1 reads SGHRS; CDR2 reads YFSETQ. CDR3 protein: CASSLDITSARMGANVLTF. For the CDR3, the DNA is TGCGCCAGCAGCTTGGACATAACCTCGGCGAGGATGGGGGCCAACGTCCTGACTTTC.

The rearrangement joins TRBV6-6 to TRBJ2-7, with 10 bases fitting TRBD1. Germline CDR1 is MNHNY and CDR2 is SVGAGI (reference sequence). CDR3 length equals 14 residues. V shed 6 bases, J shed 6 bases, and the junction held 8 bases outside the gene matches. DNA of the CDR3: TGTGCCAGCAGCAACATGGACAGGGGGAGCGAGCAGTACTTC. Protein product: CASSNMDRGSEQYF.

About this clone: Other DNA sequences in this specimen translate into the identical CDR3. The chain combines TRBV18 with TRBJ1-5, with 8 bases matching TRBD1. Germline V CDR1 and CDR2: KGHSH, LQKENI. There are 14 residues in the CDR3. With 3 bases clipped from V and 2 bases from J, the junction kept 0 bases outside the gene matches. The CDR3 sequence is CASSPGQGNQPQHF. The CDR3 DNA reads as TGTGCCAGCTCACCGGGACAGGGCAATCAGCCCCAGCATTTT.

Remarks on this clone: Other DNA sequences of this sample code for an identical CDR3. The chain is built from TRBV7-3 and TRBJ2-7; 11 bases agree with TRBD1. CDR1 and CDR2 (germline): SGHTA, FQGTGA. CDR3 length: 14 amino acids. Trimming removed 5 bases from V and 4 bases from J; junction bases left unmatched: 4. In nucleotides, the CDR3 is TGTGCCAGCAGCCCAGGACAGGGGGCTTACGAGCAGTACTTC. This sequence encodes CASSPGQGAYEQYF.

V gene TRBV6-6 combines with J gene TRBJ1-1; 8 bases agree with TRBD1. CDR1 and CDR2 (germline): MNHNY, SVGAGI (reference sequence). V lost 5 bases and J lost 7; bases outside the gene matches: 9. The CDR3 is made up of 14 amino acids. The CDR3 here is CASSATAQGGEAFF. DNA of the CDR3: TGTGCCAGCAGTGCCACCGCACAGGGGGGTGAAGCTTTCTTT.

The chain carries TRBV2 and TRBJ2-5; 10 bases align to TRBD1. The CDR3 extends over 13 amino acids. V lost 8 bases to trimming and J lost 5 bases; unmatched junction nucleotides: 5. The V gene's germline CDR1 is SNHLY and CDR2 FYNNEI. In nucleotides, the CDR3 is TGTGCCAGCGGGACAGGGGCGGGGGAGACCCAGTACTTC. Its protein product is CASGTGAGETQYF.

The CDR3 DNA is TGTGCCATTGGACAGGGAGTCGGAGATACGCAGTATTTT. It codes for CAIGQGVGDTQYF. The genes are TRBV10-3 and TRBJ2-3, with 8 bases identical to TRBD1. CDR3 size: 13 residues. The germline CDR1 and CDR2 sequences are ENHRY and SYGVKD. With 9 bases clipped from V and 5 bases from J, the junction kept 7 bases outside the gene matches.

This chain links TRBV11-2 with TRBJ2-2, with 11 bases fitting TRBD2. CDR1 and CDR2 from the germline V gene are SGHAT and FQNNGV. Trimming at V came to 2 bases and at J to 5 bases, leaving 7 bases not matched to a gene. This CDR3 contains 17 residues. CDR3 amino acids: CASSLYEPSGGTGELFF. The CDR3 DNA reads TGTGCCAGCAGCTTATATGAGCCTAGCGGGGGGACCGGGGAGCTGTTTTTT.

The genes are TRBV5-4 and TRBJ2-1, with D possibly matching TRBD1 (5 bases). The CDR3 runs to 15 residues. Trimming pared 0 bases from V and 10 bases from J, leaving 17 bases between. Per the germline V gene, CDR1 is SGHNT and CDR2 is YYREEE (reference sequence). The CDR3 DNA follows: TGTGCCAGCAGCTTGGACCGATCGACAGCTGGGGAGCAGTTCTTC. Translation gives CASSLDRSTAGEQFF.

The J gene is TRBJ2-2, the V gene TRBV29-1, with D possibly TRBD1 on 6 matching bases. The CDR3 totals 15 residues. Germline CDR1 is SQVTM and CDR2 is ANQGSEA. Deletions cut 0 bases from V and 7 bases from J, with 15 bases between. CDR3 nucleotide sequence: TGCAGCGTTGAAGATCGGGACATCCAGGTCGGGGAGCTGTTTTTT. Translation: CSVEDRDIQVGELFF.

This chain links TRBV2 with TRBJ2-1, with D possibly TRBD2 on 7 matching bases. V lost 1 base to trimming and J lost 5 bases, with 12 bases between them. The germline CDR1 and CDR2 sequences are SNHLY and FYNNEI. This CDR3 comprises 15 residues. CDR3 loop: CASSEGRGANNEQFF. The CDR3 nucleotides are TGTGCCAGCAGTGAAGGACGGGGGGCCAACAATGAGCAGTTCTTC.

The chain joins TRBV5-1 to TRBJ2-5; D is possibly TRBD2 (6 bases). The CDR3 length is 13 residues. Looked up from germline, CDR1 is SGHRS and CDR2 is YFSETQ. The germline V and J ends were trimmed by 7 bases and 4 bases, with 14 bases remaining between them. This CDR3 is CASGGIDGETQYF. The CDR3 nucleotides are TGCGCCAGCGGGGGGATTGACGGAGAGACCCAGTACTTC. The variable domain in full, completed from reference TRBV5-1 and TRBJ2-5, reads KAGVTQTPRYLIKTRGQQVTLSCSPISGHRSVSWYQQTPGQGLQFLFEYFSETQRNKGNFPGRFSGRQFSNSRSEMNVSTLELGDSALYLCASGGIDGETQYFGPGTRLLVL.

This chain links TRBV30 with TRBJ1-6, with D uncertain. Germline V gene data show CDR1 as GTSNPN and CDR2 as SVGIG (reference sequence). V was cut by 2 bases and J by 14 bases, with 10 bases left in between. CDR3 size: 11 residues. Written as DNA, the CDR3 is TGTGCCTGGAGTCGGCGTGAGGCCCTCCACTTT. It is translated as CAWSRREALHF.

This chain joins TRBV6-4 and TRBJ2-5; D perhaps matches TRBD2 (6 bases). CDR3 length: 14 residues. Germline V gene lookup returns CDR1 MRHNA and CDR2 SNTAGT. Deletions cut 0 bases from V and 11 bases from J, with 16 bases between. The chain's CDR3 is CASSDSIGPREQYF. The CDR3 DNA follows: TGTGCCAGCAGTGACTCGATAGGGCCTCGGGAGCAGTACTTC.

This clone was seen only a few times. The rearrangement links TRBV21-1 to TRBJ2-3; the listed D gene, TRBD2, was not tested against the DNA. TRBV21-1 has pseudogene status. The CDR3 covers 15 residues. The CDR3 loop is CASSKVPGGLDTQYF. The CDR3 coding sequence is TGTGCCAGCAGCAAAGTGCCGGGGGGCTTAGATACGCAGTATTTT.

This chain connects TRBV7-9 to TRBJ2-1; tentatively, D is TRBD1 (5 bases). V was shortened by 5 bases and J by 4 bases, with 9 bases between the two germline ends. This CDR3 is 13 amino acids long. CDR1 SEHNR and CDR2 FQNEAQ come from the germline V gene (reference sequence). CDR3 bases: TGTGCCAGCAGCCCGAGACAGTACAATGAGCAGTTCTTC. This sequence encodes CASSPRQYNEQFF.

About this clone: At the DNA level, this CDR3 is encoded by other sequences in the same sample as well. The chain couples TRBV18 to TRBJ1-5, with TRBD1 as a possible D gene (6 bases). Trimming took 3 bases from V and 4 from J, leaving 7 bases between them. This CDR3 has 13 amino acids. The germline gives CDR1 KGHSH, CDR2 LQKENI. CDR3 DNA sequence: TGTGCCAGCTCACCCGACAGGAATCAGCCCCAGCATTTT. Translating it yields CASSPDRNQPQHF.

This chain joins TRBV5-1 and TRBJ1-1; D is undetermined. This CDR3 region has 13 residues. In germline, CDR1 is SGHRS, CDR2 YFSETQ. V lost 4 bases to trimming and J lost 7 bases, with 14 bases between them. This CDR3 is CASSVTSTVEAFF. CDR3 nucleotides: TGCGCCAGCAGCGTAACTTCTACAGTTGAAGCTTTCTTT.

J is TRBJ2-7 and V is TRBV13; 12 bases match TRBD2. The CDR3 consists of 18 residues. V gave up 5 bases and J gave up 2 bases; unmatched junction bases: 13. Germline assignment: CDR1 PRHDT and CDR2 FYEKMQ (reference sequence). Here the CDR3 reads CASSPRGLAGGTAYEQYF. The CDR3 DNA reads TGTGCCAGCAGCCCGAGGGGGCTAGCGGGGGGGACCGCCTACGAGCAGTACTTC.

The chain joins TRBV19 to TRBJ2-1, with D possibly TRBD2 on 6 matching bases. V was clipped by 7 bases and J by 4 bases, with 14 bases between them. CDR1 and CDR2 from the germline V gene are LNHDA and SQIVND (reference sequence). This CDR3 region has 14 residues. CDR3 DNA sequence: TGTGCCAGTACCCGGGCGGGGCTATACAATGAGCAGTTCTTC. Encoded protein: CASTRAGLYNEQFF.

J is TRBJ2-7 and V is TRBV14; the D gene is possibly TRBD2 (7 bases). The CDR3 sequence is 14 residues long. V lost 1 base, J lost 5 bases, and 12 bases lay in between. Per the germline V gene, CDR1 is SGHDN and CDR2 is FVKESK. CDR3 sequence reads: CASSQVGGLNEQYF. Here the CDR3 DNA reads TGTGCCAGCAGCCAAGTGGGGGGGCTCAACGAGCAGTACTTC.